These 20 T cell receptor beta chains came from one sample sequenced in a study of T cell responses to AZD1222 COVID-19 vaccine. The repertoire was sequenced with immunoSEQ multiplex PCR; TCRdb's copy has only in-frame clones and lacks some. This table holds around 110,000 clones, 85% to 90% found once. The sequenced sample was peripheral blood, obtained on day 0 of AZD1222 vaccination. These receptors originate from an adult in good health.

CDR3 in amino acids: CASSLRGGNQPQHF. In nucleotides, the CDR3 is TGTGCCAGCAGCTTACGGGGTGGCAATCAGCCCCAGCATTTT. This chain links TRBV5-8 with TRBJ1-5, with D unclear. Germline CDR1 SGHTS, CDR2 YDEGEE. The CDR3 loop spans 14 amino acids. V was cut by 2 bases and J by 2 bases, with 8 bases left in between.

V usage is TRBV7-6 and J usage is TRBJ2-1, with D perhaps matching TRBD1 (6 bases). V dropped 5 bases and J dropped 4 bases, with 15 bases sitting between them. The germline CDR1 and CDR2 sequences are SGHVS and FNYEAQ. The CDR3 sequence is 15 residues long. For the CDR3, the DNA is TGTGCCAGCAGCACTAAGGGACAACAGTACAATGAGCAGTTCTTC. Encoded protein: CASSTKGQQYNEQFF.

The chain couples TRBV5-4 to TRBJ1-6; TRBD1 is a possible D gene (5 bases). Trimming stripped 4 bases from V and 7 bases from J, with 18 bases between. Germline V gives CDR1 SGHNT, CDR2 YYREEE (reference sequence). This CDR3 is built from 16 residues. The CDR3 loop is CASSPKAGPLNSPLHF. CDR3 DNA sequence: TGTGCCAGCAGCCCGAAAGCGGGACCTCTCAATTCACCCCTCCACTTT. The full variable domain, in which reference TRBV5-4 and TRBJ1-6 provide the parts outside the CDR3, is ETGVTQSPTHLIKTRGQQVTLRCSSQSGHNTVSWYQQALGQGPQFIFQYYREEENGRGNFPPRFSGLQFPNYSSELNVNALELDDSALYLCASSPKAGPLNSPLHFGNGTRLTVT.

This chain links TRBV15 with TRBJ1-2; tentative D call: TRBD1 (5 bases). CDR1 is LNHNV, CDR2 YYDKDF, per germline (reference sequence). The V and J ends lost 1 base and 4 bases respectively, with 10 bases between them. The CDR3 consists of 14 residues. DNA of the CDR3: TGTGCCACCAGCAGAGGGGGCGGTATCTATGGCTACACCTTC. Its translation is CATSRGGGIYGYTF.

This clone was seen only once. The V call is TRBV7-2, the J call TRBJ1-3; D is possibly TRBD1 (5 bases). This CDR3 is built from 18 residues. V gave up 4 bases and J gave up 0 bases, with 19 bases separating them. From germline, CDR1 is SGHTA and CDR2 FQGNSA. CDR3 residues: CASSSGGAGDLSGNTIYF. DNA for the CDR3: TGTGCCAGCAGCTCGGGGGGTGCGGGGGACCTCTCTGGAAACACCATATATTTT.

The chain links TRBV29-1 to TRBJ2-7, with 8 bases lining up with TRBD1. Germline assignment: CDR1 SQVTM and CDR2 ANQGSEA. The ends lost 1 base at V and 2 bases at J; junction bases unmatched: 4. CDR3 length equals 14 residues. The CDR3, as DNA: TGCAGCGTTGAAGGGGAACAGGGGGCCTACGAGCAGTACTTC. Its translation: CSVEGEQGAYEQYF.

This clone was observed a single time. This sequence joins TRBV9 and TRBJ1-2; 8 bases are shared with TRBD1. Germline V gene sequence: CDR1 SGDLS, CDR2 YYNGEE. J lost 7 bases, V lost 0 bases, and 5 bases had no gene match. This CDR3 spans 14 amino acids. In DNA, the CDR3 is TGTGCCAGCAGCGTAGGAGGACAGGGAGTTGGCTACACCTTC. As protein: CASSVGGQGVGYTF.

DNA of the CDR3: TGTGCCAGCAGTTACAATCGGGTCGCTAGGGGGATGGCGCAGTATTTT. Its translation: CASSYNRVARGMAQYF. This chain connects TRBV6-5 to TRBJ2-3; perhaps TRBD1 as D (6 bases). Germline V gives CDR1 MNHEY, CDR2 SVGAGI. Trimming shortened V by 2 bases and J by 10 bases, and 22 bases separated the two germline ends. The CDR3 totals 16 residues.

The chain couples TRBV18 to TRBJ2-7, with 7 bases that match TRBD1. Germline values: CDR1 KGHSH, CDR2 LQKENI. The CDR3 is 14 amino acids. Unmatched junction bases numbered 8, after V lost 2 bases and J lost 7 bases. In DNA, the CDR3 is TGTGCCAGCTCACCAGGACAGGCGGAGGTAGAGCAGTACTTC. Protein product: CASSPGQAEVEQYF.

The chain has TRBV5-8 and TRBJ2-7, with a weak D call TRBD1 (6 bases). The CDR3 contains 13 residues. Germline-derived CDR1 and CDR2 are SGHTS and YDEGEE. V dropped 3 bases and J dropped 4 bases, with 11 bases sitting between them. The CDR3 is CASSSRDIYEQYF. Written as DNA, the CDR3 is TGTGCCAGCAGCTCCCGGGACATTTACGAGCAGTACTTC.

The V call is TRBV6-5, the J call TRBJ1-2, with D possibly being TRBD1 (5 bases). Germline V gene data show CDR1 as MNHEY and CDR2 as SVGAGI. V lost 1 base and J 7 bases, leaving 16 bases between the germline ends. The CDR3 spans 15 residues. The CDR3 DNA is TGTGCCAGCAGTTACTTTGCAATTCGTGGGGGTGGCTACACCTTC. Translating gives CASSYFAIRGGGYTF.

J is TRBJ2-7 and V is TRBV28; 8 nucleotides match TRBD1. J gave up 4 bases and V 8 bases, and 10 bases lay outside the gene matches. CDR1 MDHEN and CDR2 SYDVKM come from the germline V gene. There are 14 residues in the CDR3. The CDR3 DNA follows: TGTGCCAGCTCTTACGGCAGGGGGCAATACGAGCAGTACTTC. This gives the protein CASSYGRGQYEQYF. Supplemented by reference TRBV28 and TRBJ2-7, the full variable domain reads DVKVTQSSRYLVKRTGEKVFLECVQDMDHENMFWYRQDPGLGLRLIYFSYDVKMKEKGDIPEGYSVSREKKERFSLILESASTNQTSMYLCASSYGRGQYEQYFGPGTRLTVT.

This chain links TRBV5-4 with TRBJ1-6, with D tentatively TRBD1 (6 bases). Between the trimmed V and J ends, which lost 1 base and 6 bases, there was a span of 11 bases. The CDR3 contains 15 residues. Looked up from germline, CDR1 is SGHNT and CDR2 is YYREEE (reference sequence). The CDR3 loop is CASSLHTGINSPLHF. The CDR3 DNA reads as TGTGCCAGCAGCTTGCATACAGGGATTAATTCACCCCTCCACTTT.

The chain is built from TRBV5-6 and TRBJ2-3; 11 positions agree with TRBD2. The CDR3 is made up of 17 amino acids. The germline gives CDR1 SGHDT, CDR2 YYEEEE. Trimming took 4 bases from V and 4 from J; bases not matched to a gene: 11. Here the CDR3 reads CASSLLLAGGPADTQYF. The CDR3 region has the DNA TGTGCCAGCAGCCTCCTTTTAGCGGGAGGGCCGGCAGATACGCAGTATTTT.

This chain joins TRBV11-1 and TRBJ1-1, with no clear D. The CDR3 consists of 11 residues. In germline, CDR1 is SGHAT, CDR2 FQDESV (reference sequence). V lost 6 bases to trimming and J lost 4 bases, with 6 bases between them. This CDR3 reads CASSSPTEAFF. DNA for the CDR3: TGTGCCAGCAGTTCCCCCACTGAAGCTTTCTTT.

The chain uses TRBV5-1 and TRBJ2-5; D is unresolved. The CDR3 is 13 amino acids. Germline V CDR1 and CDR2: SGHRS, YFSETQ. Trimming stripped 4 bases from V and 0 bases from J, with 7 bases between. The CDR3, as DNA: TGCGCCAGCAGCCACTCCAACCAAGAGACCCAGTACTTC. Its translation: CASSHSNQETQYF.

V usage is TRBV9 and J usage is TRBJ2-1; 7 nucleotides match TRBD2. The CDR3 covers 17 residues. Looked up from germline, CDR1 is SGDLS and CDR2 is YYNGEE. V trimming: 0 bases; J trimming: 1 base; junction bases outside the gene matches: 7. The CDR3 region has the DNA TGTGCCAGCAGCGTAGCTCTTTGGACTAGATCCTACAATGAGCAGTTCTTC. This encodes CASSVALWTRSYNEQFF.

This clone was seen once. Here the CDR3 DNA reads TGTGCCAGCAGGTCGAGGACTGAAGCTTTCTTT. It is translated as CASRSRTEAFF. The V call is TRBV12-3 or TRBV12-4, the J call TRBJ1-1; no firm D call. The germline V and J ends were trimmed by 6 bases and 5 bases, with 7 bases remaining between them. The CDR3 covers 11 residues.

The chain carries TRBV5-1 and TRBJ1-1; weak D call: TRBD1 (5 bases). CDR1 and CDR2 (germline): SGHRS, YFSETQ. Trimming cost V 0 bases and J 1 base, with 19 bases left between them. CDR3 size: 18 residues. This CDR3 is CASSLVRTTGGKNTEAFF. CDR3 sequence (DNA): TGCGCCAGCAGCTTGGTCCGGACAACAGGAGGTAAGAACACTGAAGCTTTCTTT.

The chain combines TRBV3-1 (or the pseudogene TRBV3-2) with TRBJ2-7; 9 bases are shared with TRBD2. The CDR3 consists of 20 residues. Germline CDR1 LGHDT, CDR2 YNNKEL (reference sequence). The V gene end was trimmed by 3 bases and the J gene end by 2 bases; junction bases not matched to a gene: 20. In DNA, the CDR3 is TGTGCCAGCAGCCATCAAGGTGCGGGAGGGCCTGTTGGTAACCCCTACGAGCAGTACTTC. It translates to CASSHQGAGGPVGNPYEQYF.